A single sample gave rise to the 8 T cell receptor beta chains below, sequenced in a study of T cell repertoires in cytomegalovirus infection. Each CDR3 protein is one row after TCRdb ran MiXCR on the reads. This sample has 250,000 to 300,000 distinct CDR3 sequences, with around 9% found just once. Sequencing was carried out using PBMCs. The receptors here all came from a human donor in good health (CMV status not recorded). Some clones in this sample may be carry-over from other donors' samples.

This clonotype was picked up a small number of times. The chain links TRBV7-9 to TRBJ2-2; 7 bases are a match to TRBD1. After removal of 4 bases from V and 1 base from J, the junction contained 6 bases not matched to a gene. The CDR3 loop spans 16 amino acids. In germline, CDR1 is SEHNR, CDR2 FQNEAQ (reference sequence). As DNA, the CDR3 is TGTGCCAGCAGCTCGGATTGGGACAGGAACACCGGGGAGCTGTTTTTT. It codes for CASSSDWDRNTGELFF.

The chain uses TRBV7-2 and TRBJ1-4, with D maybe TRBD1 (5 bases). Germline CDR1 reads SGHTA; CDR2 reads FQGNSA. The CDR3 covers 15 residues. V was trimmed by 6 bases and J by 8 bases, leaving 19 bases between them. In DNA form, the CDR3 reads TGTGCCAGCAGAAAAGGCCAGGGCGGAGGGGAAAAACTGTTTTTT. It is translated as CASRKGQGGGEKLFF. The entire variable domain, with the rest obtained from reference TRBV7-2 and TRBJ1-4, is as follows: GAGVSQSPSNKVTEKGKDVELRCDPISGHTALYWYRQSLGQGLEFLIYFQGNSAPDKSGLPSDRFSAERTGGSVSTLTIQRTQQEDSAVYLCASRKGQGGGEKLFFGSGTQLSVL.

This clonotype was recorded at least ten times. The V and J genes are TRBV7-6 and TRBJ1-1, with 7 bases fitting TRBD1. The length of the CDR3 is 13 residues. Unmatched junction bases numbered 8, after V lost 5 bases and J lost 8 bases. Germline CDR1 is SGHVS and CDR2 is FNYEAQ. The chain's CDR3 is CASSTQPGQEAFF. CDR3 sequence (DNA): TGTGCCAGCAGCACCCAACCGGGACAGGAAGCTTTCTTT.

This clonotype was seen repeatedly, ten times or more. This chain links TRBV7-2 with TRBJ1-6; 7 nucleotides agree with TRBD1. This CDR3 has 15 amino acids. CDR1 and CDR2 from the germline V gene are SGHTA and FQGNSA. Trimming at V came to 5 bases and at J to 7 bases, leaving 8 bases not matched to a gene. The CDR3 bases are TGTGCCAGCAGCCCCAACAGGGGTCGGAATTCACCCCTCCACTTT. It encodes CASSPNRGRNSPLHF.

The chain recombines TRBV4-2 with TRBJ1-5; perhaps TRBD1 as D (6 bases). This CDR3 is 16 amino acids long. The V and J ends lost 4 bases and 0 bases respectively, with 13 bases between them. Germline V lookup: CDR1 LGHNA, CDR2 YNFKEQ. The CDR3 sequence is CASSPRAGDSNQPQHF. The CDR3 DNA reads TGTGCCAGCAGCCCCCGGGCAGGGGATAGCAATCAGCCCCAGCATTTT.

This clonotype was observed a few times. The genes are TRBV27 and TRBJ2-7, with 7 bases fitting TRBD1. The CDR3 extends over 13 amino acids. V gave up 6 bases and J gave up 2 bases; unmatched junction bases: 4. Germline V gene sequence: CDR1 MNHEY, CDR2 SMNVEV (reference sequence). CDR3 coding DNA: TGTGCCAGCAGGGGGACAGTCCCCTACGAGCAGTACTTC. Translating it yields CASRGTVPYEQYF.

The V gene is TRBV28, the J gene TRBJ1-5; a weak D match, TRBD1 (6 bases). Per germline, CDR1 MDHEN and CDR2 SYDVKM. The CDR3 is 15 residues long. Between the trimmed V and J ends, which lost 6 bases and 1 base, there was a span of 13 bases. DNA for the CDR3: TGTGCCAGCAGACTACAGGGTGGAAGCAATCAGCCCCAGCATTTT. Protein: CASRLQGGSNQPQHF.

This clonotype has a count of ten or more. The chain joins TRBV7-2 to TRBJ1-1; no clear D gene. The CDR3 has 13 residues. V lost 5 bases to trimming and J lost 0 bases, with 7 bases between them. Germline CDR1 and CDR2: SGHTA and FQGNSA. The DNA of the CDR3 is TGTGCCAGCAGCAACCCTATGAACACTGAAGCTTTCTTT. This codes for CASSNPMNTEAFF.